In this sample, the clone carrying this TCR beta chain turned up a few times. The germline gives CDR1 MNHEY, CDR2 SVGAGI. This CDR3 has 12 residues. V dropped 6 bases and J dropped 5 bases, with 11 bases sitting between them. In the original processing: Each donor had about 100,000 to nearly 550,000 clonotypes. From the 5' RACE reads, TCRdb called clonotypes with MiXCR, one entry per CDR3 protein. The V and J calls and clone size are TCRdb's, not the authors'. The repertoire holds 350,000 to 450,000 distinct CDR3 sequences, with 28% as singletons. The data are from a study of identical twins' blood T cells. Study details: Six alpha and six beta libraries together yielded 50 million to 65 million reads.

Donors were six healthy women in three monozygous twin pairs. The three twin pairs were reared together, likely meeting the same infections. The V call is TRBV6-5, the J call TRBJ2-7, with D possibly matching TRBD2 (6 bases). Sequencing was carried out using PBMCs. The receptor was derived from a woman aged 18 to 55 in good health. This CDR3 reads CASRTRTDEQYF. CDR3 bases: TGTGCCAGCAGGACTAGGACGGACGAGCAGTACTTC.